These 18 T cell receptor beta chains were all obtained from the same sample, sequenced in a study of response to subunit inactivated influenza vaccine. TCRdb itself ran the RT-PCR reads through MiXCR, one entry per CDR3 protein. In the table there are roughly 700,000 distinct CDR3 sequences, more than 11% of which are singletons. The specimen comprised PBMCs from blood, sampled approximately 15 days before vaccination. The receptors originated from a man between 45 and 60 years old who received an inactivated influenza vaccine.

The sample holds a few counts of this clonotype. The rearrangement uses TRBV12-3 or TRBV12-4 and TRBJ1-2; D unresolved. V lost 6 bases and J lost 4, with 12 bases in between. The CDR3 has 13 amino acids. CDR3 in DNA: TGTGCCAGCAGCACCTCACAGTCCTATGGCTACACCTTC. Translation gives CASSTSQSYGYTF.

This clonotype was seen a few times. The rearrangement joins TRBV6-5 to TRBJ2-7; 7 bases fit TRBD2. The germline gives CDR1 MNHEY, CDR2 SVGAGI. The V and J ends lost 0 bases and 3 bases, in that order; junction bases with no gene match: 2. CDR3 length: 14 amino acids. The CDR3 DNA follows: TGTGCCAGCAGTTACTCACGGGGGGTCTACGAGCAGTACTTC. It translates to CASSYSRGVYEQYF.

This clonotype has a handful of counts. V is TRBV7-8 and J is TRBJ1-4; maybe TRBD1 (5 bases). V gave up 4 bases and J gave up 8 bases, with 14 bases separating them. This CDR3 is built from 14 residues. Germline V lookup: CDR1 SGHVS, CDR2 FQNEAQ. The CDR3 region has the DNA TGTGCCAGCAGCTCGGGACCCCTGGGGGAAAAACTGTTTTTT. The encoded protein is CASSSGPLGEKLFF.

The V and J genes are TRBV12-3 or TRBV12-4 and TRBJ2-1, with 12 bases matching TRBD2. V lost 7 bases to trimming and J lost 1 base; unmatched junction nucleotides: 8. The CDR3 sequence is 17 residues long. CDR3: CASKPSGGASSYNEQFF. The CDR3 nucleotides are TGTGCCAGCAAACCTAGCGGGGGGGCCAGTTCCTACAATGAGCAGTTCTTC.

The chain is built from TRBV6-1 and TRBJ2-3, with TRBD2 identical over 11 bases. The J segment lost 0 bases and the V segment lost 6 bases, leaving 11 bases of the junction unmatched. Germline CDR1 reads MNHNS; CDR2 reads SASEGT. CDR3 size: 18 residues. As DNA, the CDR3 is TGTGCCAGCAGGCCACTAGCGGGAGAAGCATCTAGCACAGATACGCAGTATTTT. Its protein is CASRPLAGEASSTDTQYF.

The CDR3 sequence: CASSLLETNTGELFF. The CDR3 region has the DNA TGCGCCAGCAGCTTGCTCGAAACGAACACCGGGGAGCTGTTTTTT. The chain links TRBV5-1 to TRBJ2-2; no clear D gene. Germline V gene lookup returns CDR1 SGHRS and CDR2 YFSETQ. V lost 1 base and J 0 bases, leaving 7 bases between the germline ends. CDR3 size: 15 residues.

The genes are TRBV21-1 and TRBJ2-6; TRBD1, as called in the table, went unchecked against the DNA. TRBV21-1 is an annotated pseudogene. The CDR3 length is 21 residues. DNA of the CDR3: TGTGCCAGCATTAAACTAGACTTTCACCCGGGGCGTCACTCTGGGGCCAACGTCCTGACTTTC. This translates into CASIKLDFHPGRHSGANVLTF.

This clonotype has just a few counts. The V and J genes are TRBV7-6 and TRBJ2-5; 10 bases match TRBD1. Germline V lookup: CDR1 SGHVS, CDR2 FNYEAQ. CDR3 length: 16 amino acids. Unmatched junction bases numbered 4, after V lost 2 bases and J lost 1 base. For the CDR3, the DNA is TGTGCCAGCAGCTTATTGGGGACAGGGGTCCAAGAGACCCAGTACTTC. Translated: CASSLLGTGVQETQYF.

CDR3 coding DNA: TGTGCCAGCAGACGGGGGGGGACCTACGAGCAGTACTTC. Translated, it gives CASRRGGTYEQYF. This rearrangement joins TRBV12-3 or TRBV12-4 to TRBJ2-7, with TRBD2 matching 8 bases. V lost 6 bases to trimming and J lost 2 bases; unmatched junction nucleotides: 3. There are 13 residues in the CDR3.

This clonotype was counted between two and nine times. The CDR3 DNA sequence: TGTGCCAGCAGCCGTAACAGGGCATCCTCCTACGAGCAGTACTTC. This sequence encodes CASSRNRASSYEQYF. The V call is TRBV4-2, the J call TRBJ2-7; D may be TRBD1 (6 bases). CDR1 LGHNA and CDR2 YNFKEQ come from the germline V gene. The CDR3 is made up of 15 amino acids. The V end lost 4 bases, the J end lost 0 bases, and 13 bases lay between the germline ends.

The J gene is TRBJ1-2, the V gene TRBV6-5; the D is unclear. This CDR3 has 15 amino acids. Germline CDR1 is MNHEY and CDR2 is SVGAGI. V lost 2 bases to trimming and J lost 2 bases, with 12 bases between them. CDR3 DNA sequence: TGTGCCAGCAGTTACGCTGCTAGCATAAACTATGGCTACACCTTC. The encoded protein is CASSYAASINYGYTF.

This clonotype showed up many times. Mismatch with germline at one junction end may stem from a read error. V is TRBV29-1 and J is TRBJ2-7, with 11 bases matching TRBD1. CDR1 SQVTM and CDR2 ANQGSEA come from the germline V gene. This CDR3 comprises 14 residues. Here the CDR3 DNA reads TGCAGCGTGGAAGGGACAGGGGGGGTCTACGAGCAGTACTTC. Translated: CSVEGTGGVYEQYF.

The chain has TRBV24-1 and TRBJ2-3; 7 bases map to TRBD2. Germline V gene sequence: CDR1 KGHDR, CDR2 SFDVKD. The ends lost 2 bases at V and 0 bases at J; junction bases unmatched: 13. The CDR3 spans 19 residues. In DNA, the CDR3 is TGTGCCACCAGTGATTACCTCCCAACAGCGGGGTCTAGCACAGATACGCAGTATTTT. Translating it yields CATSDYLPTAGSSTDTQYF.

This clonotype was seen only a few times. The chain is built from TRBV29-1 and TRBJ1-4; D is undetermined. Germline V CDR1 and CDR2: SQVTM, ANQGSEA. This CDR3 has 14 amino acids. Trimming took off 5 bases at V and 3 bases at J, with 13 bases between the two ends. The CDR3 loop is CSVQPLHANEKLFF. The DNA of the CDR3 is TGCAGCGTTCAGCCACTGCATGCTAATGAAAAACTGTTTTTT.

This clonotype was seen at least ten times. The genes are TRBV27 and TRBJ2-1; D is perhaps TRBD1 or TRBD2 (5 bases each). V gave up 1 base and J gave up 0 bases, with 7 bases separating them. Germline V lookup: CDR1 MNHEY, CDR2 SMNVEV (reference sequence). This CDR3 comprises 15 residues. CDR3 nucleotide sequence: TGTGCCAGCAGTTTATGGGGGAGCTCCTACAATGAGCAGTTCTTC. Its protein is CASSLWGSSYNEQFF.

This clonotype showed up just a few times. For the CDR3, the DNA is TGTGCCAGCAGCCCCTGGACAGGCCGGAACACTGAAGCTTTCTTT. Translated, it gives CASSPWTGRNTEAFF. The chain couples TRBV7-2 to TRBJ1-1, with TRBD1 matching 7 bases. J gave up 1 base and V 5 bases, and 7 bases lay outside the gene matches. Germline values: CDR1 SGHTA, CDR2 FQGNSA. The length of the CDR3 is 15 residues.

V is TRBV5-1 and J is TRBJ2-2, with D hard to call. The length of the CDR3 is 13 residues. V was trimmed by 0 bases and J by 7 bases, leaving 7 bases between them. Germline V gene data show CDR1 as SGHRS and CDR2 as YFSETQ. CDR3 protein: CASSLGVNGELFF. CDR3 DNA sequence: TGCGCCAGCAGCTTGGGAGTTAACGGGGAGCTGTTTTTT.

The rearrangement links TRBV12-3 or TRBV12-4 to TRBJ1-6, with TRBD1 matching over 9 bases. This CDR3 spans 15 amino acids. V was clipped by 4 bases and J by 9 bases; unmatched bases: 7. The DNA for the CDR3 is TGTGCCAGCAGTTCAAGACAGGGGGGAGGTTCACCCCTCCACTTT. Protein sequence: CASSSRQGGGSPLHF.